Following are 19 T cell receptor beta chains from one sample sequenced in a study of shared clonotypes between healthy human individuals. Clones were sequenced by immunoSEQ multiplex PCR, and TCRdb holds only the in-frame ones, with some missing. The sample carries millions of clones, approximately 92% recorded once. The sample consisted of naive CD4+ T cells sorted from blood. Subset given: CD45RA+ positively selected. These receptors came from a man between 18 and 29 years old in good health.

The chain recombines TRBV7-6 with TRBJ2-5, with unresolved D. V was shortened by 1 base and J by 1 base, with 13 bases between the two germline ends. Per germline, CDR1 SGHVS and CDR2 FNYEAQ. CDR3 length equals 16 residues. The CDR3 DNA is TGTGCCAGCAGCTTAGGTGGTCGGGTGGGCCAAGAGACCCAGTACTTC. Encoded protein: CASSLGGRVGQETQYF.

The chain employs TRBV6-5 and TRBJ1-1, with D possibly matching TRBD1 (5 bases). The CDR3 is 13 amino acids. CDR1 is MNHEY and CDR2 is SVGAGI in the germline V gene. Deletions cut 0 bases from V and 6 bases from J, with 8 bases between. The CDR3: CASSYSWGAEAFF. Written as DNA, the CDR3 is TGTGCCAGCAGTTACTCCTGGGGGGCTGAAGCTTTCTTT.

This clone has only one observation. The rearrangement links TRBV9 to TRBJ2-3; TRBD2 matches at 15 bases. The V segment lost 0 bases and the J segment 6 bases; nucleotides outside the gene matches: 2. From germline, CDR1 is SGDLS and CDR2 YYNGEE. The CDR3 is 16 residues long. CDR3 nucleotides: TGTGCCAGCAGCGTAGGAGGGACTAGCGGGAGGGATACGCAGTATTTT. Protein: CASSVGGTSGRDTQYF.

CDR3 sequence (DNA): TGTGCCTGGAGTGTGGGGCAGGCCCGACCTGGGGCCAACGTCCTGACTTTC. Protein: CAWSVGQARPGANVLTF. This chain links TRBV30 with TRBJ2-6, with a weak D call TRBD1 (5 bases). The CDR3 runs 17 residues. Between the trimmed V and J ends, which lost 0 bases and 2 bases, there was a span of 14 bases. CDR1 and CDR2 from the germline V gene are GTSNPN and SVGIG (reference sequence).

This clone was observed once. The V gene is TRBV7-9, the J gene TRBJ2-5, with 15 positions matching TRBD2. Trimming removed 5 bases from V and 5 bases from J; junction bases left unmatched: 6. This CDR3 contains 16 residues. Germline V gene data show CDR1 as SEHNR and CDR2 as FQNEAQ (reference sequence). The CDR3 DNA is TGTGCCAGCAGCACCGGACTAGCGGGGGGGCTGGAGACCCAGTACTTC. Protein: CASSTGLAGGLETQYF.

This chain connects TRBV29-1 to TRBJ1-5, with a tentative D call TRBD1 (6 bases). V lost 4 bases and J 4 bases, leaving 11 bases between the germline ends. There are 13 residues in the CDR3. Germline CDR1 is SQVTM and CDR2 is ANQGSEA. CDR3 DNA sequence: TGCAGCGTTGGGGCAGGGGAGAATCAGCCCCAGCATTTT. Residues: CSVGAGENQPQHF.

The chain uses TRBV28 and TRBJ2-7; the match to TRBD1 covers 7 bases. Germline CDR1 and CDR2: MDHEN and SYDVKM. The CDR3 extends over 15 amino acids. V dropped 1 base and J dropped 7; count of bases not matched to a gene: 10. The CDR3 DNA reads as TGTGCCAGCAGTTTATTAGGGGGCGGATCGAGGGAGCAGTACTTC. Its protein product is CASSLLGGGSREQYF.

The J gene is TRBJ1-1, the V gene TRBV5-1; no firm D call. The germline CDR1 and CDR2 sequences are SGHRS and YFSETQ. CDR3 length: 14 amino acids. The germline V and J ends were trimmed by 5 bases and 3 bases, with 14 bases remaining between them. The CDR3: CASRYVLGDTEAFF. CDR3 in DNA: TGCGCCAGCAGGTACGTTCTTGGGGACACTGAAGCTTTCTTT.

This chain connects TRBV7-9 to TRBJ1-4; D gene unclear. Deletions cut 0 bases from V and 8 bases from J, with 7 bases between. The CDR3 sequence is 13 residues long. Per the germline V gene, CDR1 is SEHNR and CDR2 is FQNEAQ (reference sequence). In DNA, the CDR3 is TGTGCCAGCAGCTTAGCGTCTGAGGAAAAACTGTTTTTT. This sequence encodes CASSLASEEKLFF.

The chain has TRBV7-2 and TRBJ2-5; D may be TRBD1 or TRBD2 (6 bases each). V lost 5 bases to trimming and J lost 2 bases, with 15 bases between them. From germline, CDR1 is SGHTA and CDR2 FQGNSA. The CDR3 has 15 amino acids. DNA of the CDR3: TGTGCCAGCAGCCCCCCGGGGGCTTGGCAAGAGACCCAGTACTTC. It is translated as CASSPPGAWQETQYF. The variable domain in full, with the rest retrieved from reference TRBV7-2 and TRBJ2-5, is GAGVSQSPSNKVTEKGKDVELRCDPISGHTALYWYRQSLGQGLEFLIYFQGNSAPDKSGLPSDRFSAERTGGSVSTLTIQRTQQEDSAVYLCASSPPGAWQETQYFGPGTRLLVL.

The chain links TRBV5-6 to TRBJ2-1, with 12 positions matching TRBD2. Per the germline V gene, CDR1 is SGHDT and CDR2 is YYEEEE. J lost 5 bases, V lost 1 base, and 7 bases had no gene match. The CDR3 has 17 amino acids. The CDR3 coding sequence is TGTGCCAGCAGCTTGAGTCTAGCGGGGGGGCCGGACAATGAGCAGTTCTTC. Translation: CASSLSLAGGPDNEQFF.

The genes are TRBV9 and TRBJ1-2; D is possibly TRBD1 (6 bases). Germline V gene data show CDR1 as SGDLS and CDR2 as YYNGEE. The V end was cut by 4 bases, the J end by 2 bases, with 12 bases between. The CDR3 is 14 residues long. The CDR3 protein is CASSPRQENYGYTF. The CDR3 DNA is TGTGCCAGCAGCCCTAGACAGGAAAACTATGGCTACACCTTC.

The CDR3 region has the DNA TGCGCCAGCAGCCAAGATCTAGCGGTTCCACACTACGAGCAGTACTTC. This codes for CASSQDLAVPHYEQYF. The rearrangement links TRBV4-1 to TRBJ2-7; 7 positions match TRBD2. This CDR3 has 16 amino acids. Trimming cost V 0 bases and J 3 bases; bases outside gene matches: 8. In germline, CDR1 is MGHRA, CDR2 YSYEKL.

With respect to this clone: One junction end does not reproduce the germline sequence, and a read error may be involved. This rearrangement joins TRBV7-7 to TRBJ2-3; TRBD2 might be the D (5 bases). CDR1 is SSHAT and CDR2 is FNYEAQ in the germline V gene (reference sequence). The CDR3 extends over 15 amino acids. Here the CDR3 reads CASSLGLLHTDTQYF. The DNA of the CDR3 is TGTGCTAGCAGCTTAGGACTCCTACACACAGATACGCAGTATTTT.

The chain recombines TRBV27 with TRBJ1-2; D perhaps matches TRBD1 (6 bases). Trimming took off 6 bases at V and 3 bases at J, with 17 bases between the two ends. From germline, CDR1 is MNHEY and CDR2 SMNVEV (reference sequence). The CDR3 consists of 15 residues. CDR3 bases: TGTGCCAGCAGGGAATCCCGGGACACCCACTATGGCTACACCTTC. This codes for CASRESRDTHYGYTF.

The V call is TRBV5-1, the J call TRBJ1-2; possibly TRBD1 for D (5 bases). Germline CDR1 reads SGHRS; CDR2 reads YFSETQ. The V end was cut by 0 bases, the J end by 2 bases, with 11 bases between. This CDR3 is built from 15 residues. The chain's CDR3 is CASSLAGRPNYGYTF. The CDR3 region has the DNA TGCGCCAGCAGCTTGGCGGGACGGCCAAACTATGGCTACACCTTC.

Comments on this clone: The same CDR3 is also encoded by other DNA sequences in this sample. The gene calls are TRBV5-1 and TRBJ1-4; D call uncertain. Trimming pared 2 bases from V and 8 bases from J, leaving 4 bases between. The CDR3 sequence is 11 residues long. The germline V gene encodes CDR1 SGHRS and CDR2 YFSETQ. The CDR3 is CASSLGEKLFF. Here the CDR3 DNA reads TGCGCCAGCAGCTTAGGGGAAAAACTGTTTTTT.

V usage is TRBV11-2 and J usage is TRBJ2-1, with 8 bases aligning to TRBD1. After removal of 7 bases from V and 4 bases from J, the junction contained 12 bases not matched to a gene. The CDR3 covers 16 residues. Germline V gene lookup returns CDR1 SGHAT and CDR2 FQNNGV. The CDR3 here is CASTINGQGAYNEQFF. CDR3 sequence (DNA): TGTGCCAGCACCATAAACGGTCAGGGGGCTTACAATGAGCAGTTCTTC.

The J gene is TRBJ1-6, the V gene TRBV11-3; D is ambiguous. V was cut by 0 bases and J by 9 bases, with 6 bases left in between. The CDR3 is 13 residues long. Germline V gene data show CDR1 as SGHNT and CDR2 as YENEEA. The chain's CDR3 is CASSLDQVSPLHF. As DNA, the CDR3 is TGTGCCAGCAGCTTAGATCAGGTTTCACCCCTCCACTTT.